Each of the 19 T cell receptor beta chains below was sequenced from the same sample in a study of T cells in Graves' hyperthyroidism and ophthalmopathy. The investigators amplified TCR beta CDR3 regions from RNA transcripts. In the first-round RT-PCR of the TCR CDR3, the HTBI primer set was used. TCRdb re-analysed the multiplex PCR reads in MiXCR, keeping a single row per CDR3 protein. The data hold 370,000 or so distinct CDR3 sequences, with 13% observed a single time. Sequenced sample: blood. Receptors originate from a man aged 25-40 years with Graves' hyperthyroidism that later progressed to Graves' ophthalmopathy.

This clonotype was observed many times. The J gene is TRBJ1-2, the V gene TRBV20-1, with 7 bases aligning to TRBD1. J lost 4 bases, V lost 0 bases, and 8 bases had no gene match. There are 15 residues in the CDR3. CDR1 and CDR2 from the germline V gene are DFQATT and SNEGSKA (reference sequence). CDR3 sequence (DNA): TGCAGTGCTAGAGATCTGGACAGGTCCTCCTATGGCTACACCTTC. Its translation: CSARDLDRSSYGYTF.

This clonotype was detected many times. The genes are TRBV7-2 and TRBJ1-1, with D possibly being TRBD1 (6 bases). The germline V gene has CDR1 SGHTA and CDR2 FQGNSA. The CDR3 is 16 residues long. V was cut by 5 bases and J by 0 bases, with 16 bases left in between. The CDR3 spells CASSPAGRGMNTEAFF. CDR3 nucleotide sequence: TGTGCCAGCAGCCCCGCGGGGAGGGGGATGAACACTGAAGCTTTCTTT.

The sample holds many counts of this clonotype. This chain uses TRBV30 with TRBJ1-1; D is uncertain. The V gene's germline CDR1 is GTSNPN and CDR2 SVGIG (reference sequence). CDR3 length: 11 residues. V lost 0 bases to trimming and J lost 6 bases, with 5 bases between them. CDR3: CAWSVRAEAFF. The CDR3 DNA reads as TGTGCCTGGAGTGTAAGGGCTGAAGCTTTCTTT. Variable domain in full (rest from reference TRBV30 and TRBJ1-1): SQTIHQWPATLVQPVGSPLSLECTVEGTSNPNLYWYRQAAGRGLQLLFYSVGIGQISSEVPQNLSASRPQDRQFILSSKKLLLSDSGFYLCAWSVRAEAFFGQGTRLTVV.

This clonotype was seen ten or more times. The V gene is TRBV7-9, the J gene TRBJ2-5; TRBD2 agrees at 8 bases. The ends lost 5 bases at V and 5 bases at J; junction bases unmatched: 4. The CDR3 sequence is 13 residues long. Germline CDR1 and CDR2: SEHNR and FQNEAQ (reference sequence). CDR3 in amino acids: CASSLPGGETQYF. The CDR3 DNA reads TGTGCCAGCAGCCTACCGGGGGGGGAGACCCAGTACTTC.

There are a few counts of this clonotype. V is TRBV7-8 and J is TRBJ1-5; 8 bases align to TRBD1. Looked up from germline, CDR1 is SGHVS and CDR2 is FQNEAQ. The trim removed 3 bases at V and 6 bases at J, leaving 7 bases unmatched. There are 15 residues in the CDR3. CDR3 coding DNA: TGTGCCAGCAGCTTTCAGGGGGCTGGGGGTCAGCCCCAGCATTTT. Translated, it gives CASSFQGAGGQPQHF.

The table lists this clonotype with many counts. The CDR3 sequence is CATRPQTTEETQYF. DNA of the CDR3: TGTGCCACCAGACCACAGACGACAGAAGAGACCCAGTACTTC. This chain joins TRBV24-1 and TRBJ2-5; D is possibly TRBD1 (5 bases). CDR1 and CDR2 from the germline V gene are KGHDR and SFDVKD. CDR3 length: 14 amino acids. Trimming took 7 bases from V and 3 from J, leaving 14 bases between them.

This clonotype was picked up many times. This chain's CDR3 is CASTLDAGRTGELFF. The CDR3 coding sequence is TGTGCCAGCACCCTAGACGCAGGGCGTACCGGGGAGCTGTTTTTT. The V gene is TRBV12-3 or TRBV12-4, the J gene TRBJ2-2; a possible D gene is TRBD1 (5 bases). Trimming took off 7 bases at V and 5 bases at J, with 17 bases between the two ends. The CDR3 covers 15 residues.

This clonotype was counted a few times. The chain combines TRBV14 with TRBJ1-1, with unresolved D. There are 14 residues in the CDR3. Germline CDR1 reads SGHDN; CDR2 reads FVKESK. Trimming shortened V by 2 bases and J by 10 bases, and 17 bases separated the two germline ends. In nucleotides, the CDR3 is TGTGCCAGCAGCCAACCAGACACTAACCCTCTAGCTTTCTTT. This codes for CASSQPDTNPLAFF.

This clonotype has a count of ten or more. V usage is TRBV13 and J usage is TRBJ2-1, with TRBD2 matching 11 bases. Germline CDR1 PRHDT, CDR2 FYEKMQ (reference sequence). V was pared by 4 bases and J by 0 bases, with 5 bases of the junction left unmatched. The CDR3 is made up of 17 amino acids. The CDR3 nucleotides are TGTGCCAGCAGCTCAATAGCGGGGGGGAGCTCCTACAATGAGCAGTTCTTC. As protein: CASSSIAGGSSYNEQFF.

This clonotype was detected ten times or more. The chain is built from TRBV28 and TRBJ1-6, with D hard to call. CDR1 MDHEN and CDR2 SYDVKM come from the germline V gene. The CDR3 contains 14 residues. The V gene lost 6 bases and the J gene lost 14 bases, with 20 bases spanning the gap. For the CDR3, the DNA is TGTGCCAGCAGCCCGATTCATGTAGGGTCGGCCCTCCACTTT. Protein sequence: CASSPIHVGSALHF.

The CDR3 sequence: CAWSPTDTQYF. CDR3 in DNA: TGTGCCTGGTCCCCCACAGATACGCAGTATTTT. V is TRBV30 and J is TRBJ2-3, with no clear D. CDR3 length: 11 amino acids. CDR1 GTSNPN and CDR2 SVGIG come from the germline V gene (reference sequence). Trimming removed 5 bases from V and 2 bases from J, with 5 bases in between.

There are many counts of this clonotype. CDR3 nucleotide sequence: TGCAGCGTGAGGGACAGGGGGCGTCGAACAGATACGCAGTATTTT. Translated: CSVRDRGRRTDTQYF. The chain carries TRBV29-1 and TRBJ2-3, with TRBD1 matching 12 bases. Per the germline V gene, CDR1 is SQVTM and CDR2 is ANQGSEA. After removal of 6 bases from V and 3 bases from J, the junction contained 7 bases not matched to a gene. The CDR3 is 15 amino acids.

This clonotype appeared a few times. V is TRBV28 and J is TRBJ2-1; D possibly matches TRBD1 or TRBD2 (6 bases each). V gave up 8 bases and J gave up 1 base, with 18 bases separating them. CDR1 and CDR2 (germline): MDHEN, SYDVKM. The CDR3 covers 16 residues. The CDR3 coding sequence is TGTGCCAGCGTCGACAGGCTAGCGCGTTCCTACAATGAGCAGTTCTTC. Protein: CASVDRLARSYNEQFF.

The sample holds many counts of this clonotype. The CDR3 DNA reads TGCAGTGCTAGTTCCCATCGGGGAAGCGCAGATACGCAGTATTTT. Its protein product is CSASSHRGSADTQYF. The rearrangement joins TRBV20-1 to TRBJ2-3; tentative D call: TRBD2 (5 bases). The CDR3 covers 15 residues. Germline V gives CDR1 DFQATT, CDR2 SNEGSKA (reference sequence). V shed 3 bases and J shed 4 bases, with 17 bases lying between them.

In its sample, this clonotype was seen many times. V gene TRBV27 combines with J gene TRBJ2-7; D gene unclear. Germline CDR1 is MNHEY and CDR2 is SMNVEV (reference sequence). V lost 3 bases to trimming and J lost 0 bases, with 9 bases between them. This CDR3 has 14 amino acids. The CDR3 DNA is TGTGCCAGCAGTTTCACAACAAACTCCTACGAGCAGTACTTC. It translates to CASSFTTNSYEQYF.

To note about this clonotype: One junction end does not reproduce the germline sequence, and a read error may be involved. The chain uses TRBV24-1 and TRBJ1-2; D possibly corresponds to TRBD1 (6 bases). The CDR3 is made up of 18 amino acids. Germline-derived CDR1 and CDR2 are KGHDR and SFDVKD. The CDR3 DNA is TGTGCCACCAGTGATTTGCCGAGGTGGCAGGGGCCTAACTATGACTACACCTTC. As protein: CATSDLPRWQGPNYDYTF.

This clonotype came up many times. J is TRBJ1-2 and V is TRBV11-2, with D unclear. Deletions cut 1 base from V and 3 bases from J, with 9 bases between. CDR1 and CDR2 from the germline V gene are SGHAT and FQNNGV. This CDR3 has 14 amino acids. The CDR3 DNA reads as TGTGCCAGCAGCTTAGGTCCGGATGACTATGGCTACACCTTC. This encodes CASSLGPDDYGYTF. Filled out from reference TRBV11-2 and TRBJ1-2, the complete variable domain reads EAGVAQSPRYKIIEKRQSVAFWCNPISGHATLYWYQQILGQGPKLLIQFQNNGVVDDSQLPKDRFSAERLKGVDSTLKIQPAKLEDSAVYLCASSLGPDDYGYTFGSGTRLTVV.

Many counts were recorded for this clonotype. Written as DNA, the CDR3 is TGTGCCAGCAGCTTCTGGTCCTACAATGAGCAGTTCTTC. It codes for CASSFWSYNEQFF. The J gene is TRBJ2-1, the V gene TRBV5-6; D not certain. CDR1 is SGHDT and CDR2 is YYEEEE in the germline V gene. V dropped 2 bases and J dropped 1 base, with 4 bases sitting between them. This CDR3 region has 13 residues.

This clonotype was observed at least ten times. The V call is TRBV30, the J call TRBJ2-7; D gene uncertain. Germline V CDR1 and CDR2: GTSNPN, SVGIG (reference sequence). This CDR3 is 13 amino acids long. V lost 2 bases, J lost 0 bases, and 8 bases lay in between. This chain's CDR3 is CAWSKGSSYEQYF. Here the CDR3 DNA reads TGTGCCTGGAGTAAGGGCTCCTCCTACGAGCAGTACTTC. The whole variable domain, filled in from reference TRBV30 and TRBJ2-7, reads SQTIHQWPATLVQPVGSPLSLECTVEGTSNPNLYWYRQAAGRGLQLLFYSVGIGQISSEVPQNLSASRPQDRQFILSSKKLLLSDSGFYLCAWSKGSSYEQYFGPGTRLTVT.